The 18 T cell receptor beta chains listed next were all sequenced from one sample in a study of regulatory T cells in long-lasting Graves disease. Time point noted: newly diagnosed GD, antithyroid drugs for less than 3 months. The TCR library was made from RNA extracted from PBMCs. TCR beta libraries were built with iRepertoire HTBI primers and Arm-PCR of CDR3 regions. TCRdb recomputed calls from the multiplex PCR reads with MiXCR, one row per CDR3 protein. The table has approximately 400,000 distinct CDR3 sequences, roughly 15% seen once. The material sequenced was peripheral blood mononuclear cells (PBMCs), taken at new diagnosis, from a patient treated with antithyroid drugs. These receptors were obtained from a female donor with Graves disease.

CDR3 in amino acids: CASMGPSGYTGELFF. Here the CDR3 DNA reads TGTGCCAGCATGGGTCCTAGCGGCTACACCGGGGAGCTGTTTTTT. The chain uses TRBV12-3 or TRBV12-4 and TRBJ2-2, with 7 nucleotides matching TRBD2. The CDR3 consists of 15 residues. V shed 7 bases and J 3 bases; nucleotides not matched to a gene: 8.

This clonotype came up a few times. The rearrangement uses TRBV20-1 and TRBJ1-6, with 10 nucleotides matching TRBD1. V lost 4 bases and J lost 7; bases outside the gene matches: 16. The germline gives CDR1 DFQATT, CDR2 SNEGSKA (reference sequence). This CDR3 has 18 residues. This chain's CDR3 is CSAKTTGGELGQNSPLHF. The CDR3 nucleotides read TGCAGTGCTAAAACGACAGGGGGCGAATTGGGGCAAAATTCACCCCTCCACTTT.

This clonotype was recorded at least ten times. The genes are TRBV4-1 and TRBJ1-1; D is possibly TRBD1 (5 bases). The germline CDR1 and CDR2 sequences are MGHRA and YSYEKL. There are 18 residues in the CDR3. V lost 0 bases, J lost 0 bases, and 17 bases lay in between. CDR3 residues: CASSQEIRGWDLNTEAFF. CDR3 DNA sequence: TGCGCCAGCAGCCAAGAAATCAGAGGATGGGACCTGAACACTGAAGCTTTCTTT.

This clonotype was observed a few times. The chain is built from TRBV4-1 and TRBJ2-1; 14 bases are a match to TRBD2. V was pared by 0 bases and J by 7 bases, with 8 bases of the junction left unmatched. Germline V gene data show CDR1 as MGHRA and CDR2 as YSYEKL. This CDR3 is built from 18 residues. For the CDR3, the DNA is TGCGCCAGCAGCCAAGATGGGGGACTAGCGGGGGAGATAAATGAGCAGTTCTTC. It translates to CASSQDGGLAGEINEQFF.

In this sample, this clonotype turned up a few times. The chain has TRBV6-1 and TRBJ2-2, with D tentatively TRBD1 (6 bases). There are 13 residues in the CDR3. The germline V and J ends were trimmed by 6 bases and 5 bases, with 10 bases remaining between them. Looked up from germline, CDR1 is MNHNS and CDR2 is SASEGT. CDR3 sequence: CASRGARTGELFF. Here the CDR3 DNA reads TGTGCCAGCAGGGGGGCAAGGACCGGGGAGCTGTTTTTT.

This clonotype was seen many times. The CDR3 region is CASSSGQGLDYGYTF. The CDR3 coding sequence is TGTGCCAGCAGCTCCGGACAGGGGCTGGACTATGGCTACACCTTC. The V and J genes are TRBV7-9 and TRBJ1-2, with TRBD1 identical over 9 bases. V was pared by 4 bases and J by 3 bases, with 6 bases of the junction left unmatched. The CDR3 length is 15 residues. Looked up from germline, CDR1 is SEHNR and CDR2 is FQNEAQ (reference sequence).

The chain is built from TRBV19 and TRBJ2-2, with 8 bases aligning to TRBD1. Germline lookup yields CDR1 LNHDA and CDR2 SQIVND (reference sequence). V was pared by 9 bases and J by 7 bases, with 22 bases of the junction left unmatched. The CDR3 extends over 18 amino acids. This CDR3 reads CASKTKARQGSVNGELFF. The DNA for the CDR3 is TGTGCCAGCAAGACAAAGGCGAGACAGGGGTCTGTTAACGGGGAGCTGTTTTTT.

This clonotype was seen many times. The chain carries TRBV20-1 and TRBJ2-3; 13 nucleotides agree with TRBD2. In germline, CDR1 is DFQATT, CDR2 SNEGSKA (reference sequence). V lost 6 bases to trimming and J lost 2 bases; unmatched junction nucleotides: 8. This CDR3 spans 16 amino acids. DNA of the CDR3: TGCAGTGCGCCACCCGGGACTAGCGGGAACACAGATACGCAGTATTTT. Protein: CSAPPGTSGNTDTQYF.

This clonotype has more than one count but fewer than ten. The chain combines TRBV20-1 with TRBJ2-3; D may be TRBD2 (7 bases). The CDR3 length is 14 residues. Germline lookup yields CDR1 DFQATT and CDR2 SNEGSKA (reference sequence). V was shortened by 2 bases and J by 8 bases, with 17 bases between the two germline ends. CDR3 protein: CSARLGGRGGTQYF. The CDR3 DNA sequence: TGCAGTGCTAGACTCGGGGGGCGGGGCGGTACGCAGTATTTT.

V is TRBV7-9 and J is TRBJ1-2, with TRBD1 as a possible D gene (6 bases). Germline V gene lookup returns CDR1 SEHNR and CDR2 FQNEAQ (reference sequence). V shed 5 bases and J shed 4 bases, with 20 bases lying between them. The CDR3 contains 16 residues. The CDR3 spells CASSPEPPGAGYGYTF. The CDR3 DNA sequence: TGTGCCAGCAGCCCTGAGCCCCCAGGGGCGGGCTATGGCTACACCTTC.

This clonotype has ten or more counts. V and J are TRBV5-1 and TRBJ1-3, with 7 bases lining up with TRBD1. V dropped 4 bases and J dropped 4; count of bases not matched to a gene: 8. Germline V lookup: CDR1 SGHRS, CDR2 YFSETQ. The CDR3 runs 15 residues. The CDR3 loop reads CASSEGQITGNTIYF. CDR3 bases: TGCGCCAGCAGCGAGGGACAGATAACCGGAAACACCATATATTTT.

Ten or more counts support this clonotype. The gene calls are TRBV11-1 and TRBJ1-1; no definite D call. The CDR3 covers 13 residues. Trimming removed 0 bases from V and 1 base from J, with 3 bases in between. Germline CDR1 SGHAT, CDR2 FQDESV (reference sequence). The CDR3 here is CASSLAANTEAFF. CDR3 coding DNA: TGTGCCAGCAGCTTAGCGGCGAACACTGAAGCTTTCTTT.

The chain has TRBV29-1 and TRBJ2-3, with 10 bases lining up with TRBD2. Germline V gene data show CDR1 as SQVTM and CDR2 as ANQGSEA. The length of the CDR3 is 17 residues. V lost 0 bases, J lost 10 bases, and 16 bases stayed unmatched. In nucleotides, the CDR3 is TGCAGCGTTGAAGATCTGGGGCTAGCGGGAGCCGGGGGGGCGCAGTATTTT. It specifies CSVEDLGLAGAGGAQYF.

In its sample, this clonotype was seen many times. The chain couples TRBV24-1 to TRBJ2-6, with TRBD1 as a possible D gene (5 bases). The CDR3 has 17 amino acids. Germline V CDR1 and CDR2: KGHDR, SFDVKD. Trimming cost V 0 bases and J 1 base, with 9 bases left between them. CDR3 in amino acids: CATSDLLDTSGANVLTF. For the CDR3, the DNA is TGTGCCACCAGTGATTTGCTGGACACATCTGGGGCCAACGTCCTGACTTTC.

This clonotype appeared many times. The V and J genes are TRBV6-1 and TRBJ1-5; D is unclear. V lost 8 bases to trimming and J lost 3 bases, with 32 bases between them. Germline assignment: CDR1 MNHNS and CDR2 SASEGT. This CDR3 has 20 residues. CDR3 DNA: TGTGCCAGCGACGTCTTGCGACTTAAGAGACTTATGAAGTTCAATCAGCCCCAGCATTTT. Protein product: CASDVLRLKRLMKFNQPQHF.

Concerning this clonotype: Possible read error: a much larger clone is one base away. The chain is built from TRBV27 and TRBJ2-2, with a tentative D call TRBD1 (6 bases). Germline-derived CDR1 and CDR2 are MNHEY and SMNVEV (reference sequence). Trimming removed 6 bases from V and 3 bases from J, with 17 bases in between. This CDR3 has 16 residues. The CDR3 region has the DNA TGTGCCAGCAGGGGTACAGGGCGGTCGGACACCGGGGAGCTGTTTTTT. Its protein product is CASRGTGRSDTGELFF.

In its sample, this clonotype was seen many times. The chain combines TRBV3-1 with TRBJ1-6, with TRBD1 matching over 9 bases. The CDR3 loop spans 15 amino acids. Germline CDR1 is LGHDT and CDR2 is YNNKEL (reference sequence). Trimming cost V 4 bases and J 14 bases; bases outside gene matches: 12. The CDR3 nucleotides read TGTGCCAGCAGCCGAGGGGGACAGGGAGGTGGGGCCCTCCACTTT. This gives the protein CASSRGGQGGGALHF.

This clonotype has at least ten counts. This chain connects TRBV4-1 to TRBJ2-1, with D unresolved. This CDR3 spans 12 amino acids. Germline V CDR1 and CDR2: MGHRA, YSYEKL. The germline V and J ends were trimmed by 2 bases and 8 bases, with 7 bases remaining between them. Here the CDR3 DNA reads TGCGCCAGCAGCCAATTAGCCTATGAGCAGTTCTTC. As protein: CASSQLAYEQFF.